A single sample gave rise to the 18 T cell receptor beta chains below, sequenced in a study of regulatory T cells in long-lasting Graves disease. Arm-PCR with iRepertoire HTBI primers amplified the CDR3 regions for these TCR beta libraries. TCRdb processed the multiplex PCR reads anew with MiXCR; each CDR3 protein has one entry. The table shows 700,000 or so distinct CDR3 sequences, with around 32% occurring only once. The time point: persistent/refractory GD, antithyroid drugs over 5 years with positive TRAb. Making the TCR library involved RNA that had been extracted from PBMCs. This material consisted of peripheral blood mononuclear cells (PBMCs), taken when the disease was refractory, from a patient treated with antithyroid drugs. The receptors were gathered from a female donor with Graves disease.

V usage is TRBV6-1 and J usage is TRBJ2-7; 7 nucleotides agree with TRBD1. Trimming took 9 bases from V and 2 from J; bases not matched to a gene: 13. CDR3 size: 15 residues. Germline loops: CDR1 MNHNS, CDR2 SASEGT. The CDR3 nucleotides are TGTGCCAGTACGGGGCCGGGACAGCGTACCTACGAGCAGTACTTC. It yields the protein CASTGPGQRTYEQYF.

This clonotype has a count of ten or more. The chain has TRBV2 and TRBJ1-5; the D is unclear. Germline V gene data show CDR1 as SNHLY and CDR2 as FYNNEI. This CDR3 region has 13 residues. The V end lost 0 bases, the J end lost 3 bases, and 3 bases lay between the germline ends. Written as DNA, the CDR3 is TGTGCCAGCAGTGAAGCGTCCAATCAGCCCCAGCATTTT. It codes for CASSEASNQPQHF.

This clonotype was observed many times. The rearrangement joins TRBV12-3 or TRBV12-4 to TRBJ1-5; D uncertain. Between the trimmed V and J ends, which lost 6 bases and 0 bases, there was a span of 9 bases. The CDR3 runs to 14 residues. The CDR3 reads CASRTGSSNQPQHF. DNA of the CDR3: TGTGCCAGCAGAACCGGTAGTAGCAATCAGCCCCAGCATTTT.

This chain joins TRBV14 and TRBJ1-2; 8 bases align to TRBD1. In germline, CDR1 is SGHDN, CDR2 FVKESK. The V gene end was trimmed by 0 bases and the J gene end by 4 bases; junction bases not matched to a gene: 10. The length of the CDR3 is 17 residues. CDR3 sequence reads: CASSQDQGAVPSYGYTF. DNA of the CDR3: TGTGCCAGCAGCCAAGACCAGGGGGCAGTCCCTTCCTATGGCTACACCTTC.

This sequence joins TRBV3-1 and TRBJ1-5; possible D gene TRBD1, 5 bases. CDR3 length equals 15 residues. The V end was cut by 0 bases, the J end by 3 bases, with 9 bases between. Germline CDR1 and CDR2: LGHDT and YNNKEL (reference sequence). As DNA, the CDR3 is TGTGCCAGCAGCCAAGATCACGGGGCCAATCAGCCCCAGCATTTT. It specifies CASSQDHGANQPQHF.

The chain combines TRBV10-2 with TRBJ2-5; maybe TRBD2 (6 bases). Trimming took 7 bases from V and 6 from J, leaving 15 bases between them. The length of the CDR3 is 13 residues. Per the germline V gene, CDR1 is WSHSY and CDR2 is SAAADI. The DNA for the CDR3 is TGCGCCAGCAAGAAGGTGGAGGGAAAGACCCAGTACTTC. This encodes CASKKVEGKTQYF.

This clonotype was seen a few times. The genes are TRBV19 and TRBJ2-7, with 11 bases that match TRBD2. The J segment lost 4 bases and the V segment lost 10 bases, leaving 9 bases of the junction unmatched. This CDR3 has 14 residues. Germline V lookup: CDR1 LNHDA, CDR2 SQIVND (reference sequence). In DNA, the CDR3 is TGTGCCACCAAAACTAGCGGGAGTTCGTACGAGCAGTACTTC. Protein: CATKTSGSSYEQYF.

The rearrangement uses TRBV19 and TRBJ1-5; D is uncertain. The V and J ends lost 7 bases and 4 bases respectively, with 14 bases between them. The germline gives CDR1 LNHDA, CDR2 SQIVND (reference sequence). The CDR3 has 14 amino acids. The CDR3 region is CASNPSRVNQPQHF. CDR3 bases: TGTGCCAGTAACCCCTCACGGGTGAATCAGCCCCAGCATTTT.

This clonotype appeared a few times. CDR3 protein: CASSDRAGRGDEKLFF. The CDR3 DNA is TGTGCCAGCAGTGATAGGGCCGGCAGGGGAGATGAAAAACTGTTTTTT. V and J are TRBV6-1 and TRBJ1-4; TRBD1 is a possible D gene (6 bases). Germline V gives CDR1 MNHNS, CDR2 SASEGT. Trimming left V 3 bases short and J 6 bases short, with 17 bases between. This CDR3 has 16 residues.

This clonotype was seen a few times. This chain uses TRBV3-1 with TRBJ1-4, with D tentatively TRBD1 (5 bases). Germline CDR1 and CDR2: LGHDT and YNNKEL (reference sequence). The CDR3 covers 15 residues. Between the trimmed V and J ends, which lost 0 bases and 6 bases, there was a span of 11 bases. The CDR3 DNA sequence: TGTGCCAGCAGCCAAGATCCAGGGCGCCATGAAAAACTGTTTTTT. As protein: CASSQDPGRHEKLFF. Using reference TRBV3-1 and TRBJ1-4 for the parts outside the CDR3, the full variable domain is DTAVSQTPKYLVTQMGNDKSIKCEQNLGHDTMYWYKQDSKKFLKIMFSYNNKELIINETVPNRFSPKSPDKAHLNLHINSLELGDSAVYFCASSQDPGRHEKLFFGSGTQLSVL.

This clonotype was counted ten times or more. V gene TRBV5-1 combines with J gene TRBJ1-1; D gene uncertain. CDR3 length: 14 residues. Per the germline V gene, CDR1 is SGHRS and CDR2 is YFSETQ. V lost 7 bases, J lost 3 bases, and 16 bases lay in between. CDR3 region: CASGHGYGDTEAFF. The CDR3 coding sequence is TGCGCCAGCGGTCATGGGTATGGTGACACTGAAGCTTTCTTT.

This clonotype was counted between two and nine times. Because the CDR3 is missing its conserved closing phenylalanine or tryptophan, this is likely a read error. The chain combines TRBV13 with TRBJ1-1; D not certain. V lost 0 bases to trimming and J lost 5 bases, with 13 bases between them. This CDR3 is built from 15 residues. Germline assignment: CDR1 PRHDT and CDR2 FYEKMQ (reference sequence). The CDR3 DNA sequence: TGTGCCAGCAGCTTAGGCCCACCGGCCGGGACTGAAGCTTTCGTT. Encoded protein: CASSLGPPAGTEAFV.

This clonotype was observed a handful of times. The rearrangement joins TRBV13 to TRBJ2-7, with 10 bases identical to TRBD2. This CDR3 region has 14 residues. Unmatched junction bases numbered 9, after V lost 8 bases and J lost 5 bases. CDR1 PRHDT and CDR2 FYEKMQ come from the germline V gene (reference sequence). The CDR3 nucleotides are TGTGCCAGCTGCCAGCGGGAGGGAGGCCACGAGCAGTACTTC. Amino acid sequence: CASCQREGGHEQYF.

The rearrangement uses TRBV7-9 and TRBJ1-1; maybe TRBD1 (6 bases). The CDR3 loop spans 15 amino acids. Trimming pared 5 bases from V and 3 bases from J, leaving 16 bases between. Germline V CDR1 and CDR2: SEHNR, FQNEAQ (reference sequence). The CDR3 protein is CASSPSGGQDTEAFF. CDR3 coding DNA: TGTGCCAGCAGCCCTAGTGGGGGGCAGGACACTGAAGCTTTCTTT.

CDR3 in amino acids: CSVREGMNTEAFF. The CDR3 DNA follows: TGCAGCGTTCGGGAGGGGATGAACACTGAAGCTTTCTTT. J is TRBJ1-1 and V is TRBV29-1; D may be TRBD1 (5 bases). Trimming left V 5 bases short and J 0 bases short, with 10 bases between. The CDR3 consists of 13 residues. Germline CDR1 and CDR2: SQVTM and ANQGSEA. Full variable domain (outside the CDR3, taken from reference TRBV29-1 and TRBJ1-1): SAVISQKPSRDICQRGTSLTIQCQVDSQVTMMFWYRQQPGQSLTLIATANQGSEATYESGFVIDKFPISRPNLTFSTLTVSNMSPEDSSIYLCSVREGMNTEAFFGQGTRLTVV.

Ten or more counts support this clonotype. The chain links TRBV2 to TRBJ1-2; D uncertain. The CDR3 contains 14 residues. Trimming took off 7 bases at V and 2 bases at J, with 14 bases between the two ends. Germline V gives CDR1 SNHLY, CDR2 FYNNEI. This chain's CDR3 is CASKEAGNNYGYTF. The DNA of the CDR3 is TGTGCCAGCAAAGAGGCGGGAAACAACTATGGCTACACCTTC. The complete variable domain, with remaining parts taken from reference TRBV2 and TRBJ1-2, reads EPEVTQTPSHQVTQMGQEVILRCVPISNHLYFYWYRQILGQKVEFLVSFYNNEISEKSEIFDDQFSVERPDGSNFTLKIRSTKLEDSAMYFCASKEAGNNYGYTFGSGTRLTVV.

This clonotype came up a few times. V gene TRBV15 combines with J gene TRBJ2-5; D remains unclear. The CDR3 is 16 residues long. The germline V gene encodes CDR1 LNHNV and CDR2 YYDKDF (reference sequence). Trimming cost V 3 bases and J 2 bases, with 16 bases left between them. Written as DNA, the CDR3 is TGTGCCACCAGCAGCCGCCTAGGTCCCAGTCAAGAGACCCAGTACTTC. It translates to CATSSRLGPSQETQYF.

The rearrangement uses TRBV5-1 and TRBJ1-1; 9 bases align to TRBD1. The CDR3 sequence is 16 residues long. With V trimmed by 4 bases and J by 0 bases, 7 bases remained unmatched. CDR1 and CDR2 from the germline V gene are SGHRS and YFSETQ. CDR3 residues: CASSVTGGGMNTEAFF. CDR3 in DNA: TGCGCCAGCAGCGTCACAGGGGGCGGCATGAACACTGAAGCTTTCTTT.